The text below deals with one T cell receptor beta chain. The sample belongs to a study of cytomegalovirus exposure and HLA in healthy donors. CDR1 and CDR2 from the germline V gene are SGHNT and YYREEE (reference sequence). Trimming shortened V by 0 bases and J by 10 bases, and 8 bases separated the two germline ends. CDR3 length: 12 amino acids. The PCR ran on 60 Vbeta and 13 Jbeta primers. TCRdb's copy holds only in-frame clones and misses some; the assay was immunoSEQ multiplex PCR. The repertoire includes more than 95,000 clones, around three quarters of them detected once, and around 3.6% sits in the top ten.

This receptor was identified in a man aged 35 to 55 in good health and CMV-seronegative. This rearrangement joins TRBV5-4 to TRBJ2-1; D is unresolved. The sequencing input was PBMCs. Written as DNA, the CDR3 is TGTGCCAGCAGCTTGGCCGAGAGGGAGCAGTTCTTC. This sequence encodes CASSLAEREQFF.